These 5 T cell receptor beta chains were all obtained from the same sample, sequenced in a study of cytomegalovirus exposure and HLA in healthy donors (dated by TCRdb to between 2016 and 2019). The library was built by means of the immunoSEQ multiplex PCR assay. The multiplex PCR relied on a mix of 60 forward primers for TCR Vbeta segments and 13 reverse primers for TCR Jbeta segments. Drawn from immuneACCESS, this table holds only the in-frame rearrangements with V and J called that TCRdb kept. Clones are partly lost; checked studies trace under half to an unresolved V gene and leave the rest unexplained. Recorded for this sample are 85,000 to 95,000 clones; 7.6% of them occurred a single time. The top ten constitute about 2.3% of the sample. Material: PBMCs. These receptors were obtained from a man aged 50 to 59 in good health and CMV-seronegative.

This clone was seen more than once but under ten times. The chain couples TRBV4-1 to TRBJ1-1; the D gene is possibly TRBD1 (5 bases). The CDR3 has 14 amino acids. V shed 6 bases and J shed 8 bases, with 19 bases lying between them. CDR1 MGHRA and CDR2 YSYEKL come from the germline V gene. The CDR3 protein is CASSPYRTGPEAFF. The CDR3 nucleotides are TGCGCCAGCAGTCCCTACAGGACCGGTCCGGAAGCTTTCTTT.

Only a few counts were recorded for this clone. The rearrangement uses TRBV2 and TRBJ1-6, with D possibly being TRBD1 (5 bases). This CDR3 spans 15 amino acids. Germline-derived CDR1 and CDR2 are SNHLY and FYNNEI. V lost 6 bases to trimming and J lost 7 bases, with 16 bases between them. The DNA for the CDR3 is TGTGCCAGCAGCCCCCAGGGTTCGCGCAATTCACCCCTCCACTTT. Its translation: CASSPQGSRNSPLHF.

The chain uses TRBV19 and TRBJ2-7, with D possibly TRBD2 on 5 matching bases. Germline CDR1 reads LNHDA; CDR2 reads SQIVND (reference sequence). This CDR3 region has 12 residues. With 5 bases removed from V and 3 bases from J, the gap between germline ends came to 8 bases. The CDR3 DNA reads as TGTGCCAGTAGTTACGGGAACTACGAGCAGTACTTC. It codes for CASSYGNYEQYF. The full variable domain, its missing parts supplied by reference TRBV19 and TRBJ2-7, is DGGITQSPKYLFRKEGQNVTLSCEQNLNHDAMYWYRQDPGQGLRLIYYSQIVNDFQKGDIAEGYSVSREKKESFPLTVTSAQKNPTAFYLCASSYGNYEQYFGPGTRLTVT.

The chain recombines TRBV2 with TRBJ2-1, with a possible D match to TRBD2 (6 bases). The CDR3 contains 13 residues. Germline lookup yields CDR1 SNHLY and CDR2 FYNNEI. Trimming shortened V by 3 bases and J by 6 bases, and 9 bases separated the two germline ends. The CDR3 spells CASSEVGGNEQFF. For the CDR3, the DNA is TGTGCCAGCAGTGAGGTGGGGGGCAATGAGCAGTTCTTC.

In this sample, this clone turned up a few times. This rearrangement joins TRBV27 to TRBJ1-2; 11 nucleotides match TRBD1. This CDR3 is built from 16 residues. Germline CDR1 and CDR2: MNHEY and SMNVEV (reference sequence). Trimming at V came to 3 bases and at J to 3 bases, leaving 6 bases not matched to a gene. CDR3 protein: CASSFLGQGADYGYTF. DNA for the CDR3: TGTGCCAGCAGTTTCTTAGGACAGGGGGCGGACTATGGCTACACCTTC.